The T cell receptor beta chain described here comes from a study of blood T cell repertoires in COVID-19. In the study overall: Acute and convalescent COVID-19 specimens originated in the United States, Italy and Spain. T cells, B-cell-depleted T cells, or PBMCs provided the cDNA or gDNA that served as material.

Here immunoSEQ multiplex PCR was the method, and the copy in TCRdb shows in-frame clones only, minus some. The sample includes over 250,000 clones, more than 70% seen only once; the top ten take around 2%. The CDR3 runs 19 residues. V lost 2 bases to trimming and J lost 7 bases; unmatched junction nucleotides: 17. The V gene's germline CDR1 is SGDLS and CDR2 YYNGEE. Sequencing was carried out using PBMCs or T cells enriched from blood (not recorded which). The V call is TRBV9, the J call TRBJ1-5; 11 bases align to TRBD1. This sequence was found in a woman in her fifties or sixties in a cohort exposed to, infected with or recovered from COVID-19 (not recorded which). CDR3 sequence reads: CASSVLPGQGGPGGQPQHF. DNA for the CDR3: TGTGCCAGCAGCGTGCTACCGGGACAGGGGGGGCCGGGAGGCCAGCCCCAGCATTTT.